This T cell receptor (beta chain) comes out of a study of patients and donors after allogeneic stem cell transplantation. One entry per CDR3 protein results from TCRdb running MiXCR on the RT-PCR reads. Of 920,000 or so distinct CDR3 sequences listed, 18% are singletons. The sample consisted of blood, either unsorted or a sorted T cell fraction (not recorded which). The clonotype was recovered from a human donor who was either an allogeneic HSCT recipient or a stem cell or donor lymphocyte infusion donor (not recorded which). It is not recorded whose cells these are; they may come from a transplant donor.

CDR3 loop: CASLPAKQGYEQYF. The CDR3 DNA reads as TGTGCCAGCCTGCCGGCCAAACAGGGCTACGAGCAGTACTTC. The chain couples TRBV6-1 to TRBJ2-7, with a possible D match to TRBD1 (6 bases). Germline CDR1 MNHNS, CDR2 SASEGT. The CDR3 loop spans 14 amino acids. The V end was cut by 8 bases, the J end by 3 bases, with 17 bases between.